The source of this T cell receptor beta chain is a study of Ad26.COV2.S vaccination and SARS-CoV-2 variants. This table comes from immunoSEQ multiplex PCR, and its TCRdb copy is limited to in-frame clones, with some not included. The sample consists of around 250,000 clones, around 85% of them appearing once. Treatment reported: 15 to 20 received Ad26.COV2.S at low or high dose, single or two shots; 5 received placebo; per-sample allocation not given. Sampling took place 63 days after the first vaccine or placebo injection. Sequencing was performed on peripheral blood, taken in a trial of Ad26.COV2.S vaccine versus placebo. The source of this sequence is a person aged 18-65 years who received the Ad26.COV2.S COVID-19 vaccine or a placebo.

For the CDR3, the DNA is TGCACAGGGACTCACACCGGGGAGCTGTTTTTT. This sequence encodes CTGTHTGELFF. The chain recombines TRBV20-1 with TRBJ2-2, with D maybe TRBD2 (6 bases). This CDR3 is 11 amino acids long. Germline lookup yields CDR1 DFQATT and CDR2 SNEGSKA (reference sequence).